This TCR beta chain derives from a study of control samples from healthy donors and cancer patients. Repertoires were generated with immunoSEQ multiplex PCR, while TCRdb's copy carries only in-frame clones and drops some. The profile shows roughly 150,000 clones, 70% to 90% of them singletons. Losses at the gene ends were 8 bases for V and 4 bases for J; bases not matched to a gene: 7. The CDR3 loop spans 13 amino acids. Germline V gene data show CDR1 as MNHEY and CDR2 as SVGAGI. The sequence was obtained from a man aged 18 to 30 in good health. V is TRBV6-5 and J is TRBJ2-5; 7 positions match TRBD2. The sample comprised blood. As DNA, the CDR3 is TGTGCCAGCGGTCTGGGGAGGGGAGAGACCCAGTACTTC. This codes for CASGLGRGETQYF.